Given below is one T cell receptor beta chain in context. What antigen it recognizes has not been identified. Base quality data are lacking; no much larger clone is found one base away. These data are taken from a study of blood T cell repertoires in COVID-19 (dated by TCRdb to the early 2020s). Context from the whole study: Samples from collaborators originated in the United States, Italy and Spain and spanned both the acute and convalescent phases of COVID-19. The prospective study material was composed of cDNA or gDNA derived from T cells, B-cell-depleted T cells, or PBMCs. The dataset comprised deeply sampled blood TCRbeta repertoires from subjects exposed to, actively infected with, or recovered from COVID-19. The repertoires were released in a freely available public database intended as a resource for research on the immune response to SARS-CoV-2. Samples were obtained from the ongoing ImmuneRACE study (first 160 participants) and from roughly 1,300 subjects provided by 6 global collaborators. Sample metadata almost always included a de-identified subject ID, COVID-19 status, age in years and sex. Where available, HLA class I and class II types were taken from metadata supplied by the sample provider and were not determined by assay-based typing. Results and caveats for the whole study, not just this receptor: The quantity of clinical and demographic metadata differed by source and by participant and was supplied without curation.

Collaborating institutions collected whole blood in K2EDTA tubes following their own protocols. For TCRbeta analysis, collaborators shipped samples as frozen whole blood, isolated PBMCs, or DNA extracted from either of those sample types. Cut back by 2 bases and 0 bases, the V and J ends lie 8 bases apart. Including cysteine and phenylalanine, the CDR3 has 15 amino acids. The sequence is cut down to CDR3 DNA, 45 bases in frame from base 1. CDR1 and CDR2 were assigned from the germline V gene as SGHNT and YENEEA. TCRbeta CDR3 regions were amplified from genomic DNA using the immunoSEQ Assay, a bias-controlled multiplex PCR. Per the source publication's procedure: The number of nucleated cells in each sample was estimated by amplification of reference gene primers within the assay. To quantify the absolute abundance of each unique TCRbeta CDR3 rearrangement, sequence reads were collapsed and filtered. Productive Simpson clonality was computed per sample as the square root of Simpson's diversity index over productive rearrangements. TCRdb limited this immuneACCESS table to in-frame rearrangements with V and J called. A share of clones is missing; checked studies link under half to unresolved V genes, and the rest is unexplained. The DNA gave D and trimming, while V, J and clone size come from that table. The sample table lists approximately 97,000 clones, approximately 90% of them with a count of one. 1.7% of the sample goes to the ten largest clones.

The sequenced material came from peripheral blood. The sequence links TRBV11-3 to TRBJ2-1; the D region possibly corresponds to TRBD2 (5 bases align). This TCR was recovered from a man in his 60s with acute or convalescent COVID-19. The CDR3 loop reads CASSLSGSSYNEQFF. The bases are TGTGCCAGCAGCTTATCGGGGAGCTCCTACAATGAGCAGTTCTTC.